The source of this T cell receptor (beta chain) is a study of identical twins. TCRdb processed the 5' RACE reads anew with MiXCR; each CDR3 protein has one entry. The sample lists a few hundred thousand distinct CDR3 sequences, 9.5% to 10% occurring once. In its sample, this clonotype was seen many times. The CDR3 contains 20 residues. Germline trimming cut 4 bases from V and 0 bases from J; bases unmatched to any gene: 11. In germline, CDR1 is SGHAT, CDR2 FQNNGV. The sample was also reused in another study, on yellow fever vaccine responses in identical twins.

This receptor was obtained from a woman between 18 and 29 years old in good health. The chain has TRBV11-2 and TRBJ2-3; TRBD2 agrees at 15 bases. Sequenced material: PBMCs. The CDR3 loop reads CASSSTGLAGGPISTDTQYF. DNA for the CDR3: TGTGCCAGCAGCTCTACGGGACTAGCGGGAGGACCTATTAGCACAGATACGCAGTATTTT.